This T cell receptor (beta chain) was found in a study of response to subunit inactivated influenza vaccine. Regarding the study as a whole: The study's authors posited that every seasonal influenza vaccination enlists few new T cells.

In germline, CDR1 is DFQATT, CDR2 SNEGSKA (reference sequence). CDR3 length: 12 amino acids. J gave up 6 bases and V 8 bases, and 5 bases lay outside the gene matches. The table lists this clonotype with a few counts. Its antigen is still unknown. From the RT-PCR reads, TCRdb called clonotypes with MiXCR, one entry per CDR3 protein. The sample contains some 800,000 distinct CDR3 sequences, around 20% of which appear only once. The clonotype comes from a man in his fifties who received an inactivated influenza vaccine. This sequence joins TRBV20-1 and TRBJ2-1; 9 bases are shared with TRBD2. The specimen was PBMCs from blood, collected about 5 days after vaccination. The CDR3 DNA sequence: TGCAGTCAAGCGGGAGGAATCAATGAGCAGTTCTTC. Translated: CSQAGGINEQFF.